The present TCR beta chain was sequenced within a study of T-cell reconstitution after alpha-beta-depleted transplantation in children. Trimming removed 7 bases at V and 0 bases at J, with 12 bases between. The CDR3 has 13 residues. From germline, CDR1 is DFQATT and CDR2 SNEGSKA (reference sequence). Unique molecular identifiers were incorporated during preparation of the TCRbeta library. MiXCR, run by TCRdb on the PCR reads, gives a single entry per CDR3 protein. Here the sample spans hundreds of thousands of distinct CDR3 sequences, roughly 15% being singletons. The table lists this clonotype with many counts.

The sequencing here drew on PBMCs from the stem cell graft donor, taken from the stem cell graft. The TCR was taken from a human donor who donated a stem cell graft to a child with acute myeloid leukemia. The gene calls are TRBV20-1 and TRBJ1-1, with D uncertain. CDR3 amino acids: CSVLLTLNTEAFF. The CDR3 DNA sequence: TGCAGTGTCCTCCTGACCCTGAACACTGAAGCTTTCTTT.